One T cell receptor (beta chain) is described in this entry. The sample belongs to a study of technical replicates of blood from a handful of donors. The CDR3 contains 16 residues. Germline trimming cut 1 base from V and 2 bases from J; bases unmatched to any gene: 4. The germline gives CDR1 MGHRA, CDR2 YSYEKL. Method: immunoSEQ multiplex PCR; TCRdb's copy keeps in-frame clones and lacks some. Of more than 60,000 clones listed, 95% are singletons. The sample taken for sequencing was T cells isolated from PBMCs. The chain employs TRBV4-1 and TRBJ2-4; 8 bases map to TRBD1. This clonotype originated in a human donor in good health. The CDR3 sequence: CASSQGDRRSKNIQYF. In DNA, the CDR3 is TGCGCCAGCAGCCAAGGGGACAGGAGATCCAAAAACATTCAGTACTTC.